This TCR beta chain was sequenced for a study of blood T cell repertoires in COVID-19. TCRdb's copy holds only in-frame clones and misses some; the assay was immunoSEQ multiplex PCR. The sample includes 410,000 or so clones, over 75% seen only once; the top ten take roughly 1.6%. Those enrolled in Seattle joined during active infection and were followed longitudinally afterward. The sample holds one count of this clone. From germline, CDR1 is SGDLS and CDR2 YYNGEE. Trimming stripped 3 bases from V and 4 bases from J, with 11 bases between. The length of the CDR3 is 14 residues. Material for sequencing was peripheral blood. The chain is built from TRBV9 and TRBJ2-1, with a possible D match to TRBD1 (5 bases). This sequence originates from a woman between 40 and 55 years old with COVID-19, enrolled during active disease. The CDR3 here is CASSALSGYNEQFF. For the CDR3, the DNA is TGTGCCAGCAGCGCATTGTCAGGGTACAATGAGCAGTTCTTC.